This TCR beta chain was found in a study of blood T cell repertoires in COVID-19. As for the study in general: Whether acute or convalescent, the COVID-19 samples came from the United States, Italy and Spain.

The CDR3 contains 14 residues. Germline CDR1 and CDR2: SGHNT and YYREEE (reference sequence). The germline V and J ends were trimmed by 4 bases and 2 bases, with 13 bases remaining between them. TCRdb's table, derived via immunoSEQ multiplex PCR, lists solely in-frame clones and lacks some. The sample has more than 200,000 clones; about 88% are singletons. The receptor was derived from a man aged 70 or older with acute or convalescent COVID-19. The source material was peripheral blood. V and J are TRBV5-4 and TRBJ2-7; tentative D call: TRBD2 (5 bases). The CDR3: CASSHRDFPYEQYF. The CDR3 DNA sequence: TGTGCCAGCAGCCACCGGGATTTCCCCTACGAGCAGTACTTC.